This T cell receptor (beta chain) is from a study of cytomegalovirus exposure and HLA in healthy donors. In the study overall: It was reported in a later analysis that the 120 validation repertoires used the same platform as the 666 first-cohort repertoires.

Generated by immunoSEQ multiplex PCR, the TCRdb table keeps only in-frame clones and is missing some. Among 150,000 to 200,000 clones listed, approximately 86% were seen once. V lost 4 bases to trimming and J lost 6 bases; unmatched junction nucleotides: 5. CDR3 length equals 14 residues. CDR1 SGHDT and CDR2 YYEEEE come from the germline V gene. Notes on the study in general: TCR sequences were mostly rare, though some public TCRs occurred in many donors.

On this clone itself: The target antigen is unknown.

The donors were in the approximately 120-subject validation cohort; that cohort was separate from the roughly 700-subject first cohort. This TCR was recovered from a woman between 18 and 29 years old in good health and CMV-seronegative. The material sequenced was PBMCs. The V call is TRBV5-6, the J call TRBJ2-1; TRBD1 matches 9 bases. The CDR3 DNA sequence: TGTGCCAGCAGCGAGGGGACAGGGCCCAATGAGCAGTTCTTC. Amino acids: CASSEGTGPNEQFF.